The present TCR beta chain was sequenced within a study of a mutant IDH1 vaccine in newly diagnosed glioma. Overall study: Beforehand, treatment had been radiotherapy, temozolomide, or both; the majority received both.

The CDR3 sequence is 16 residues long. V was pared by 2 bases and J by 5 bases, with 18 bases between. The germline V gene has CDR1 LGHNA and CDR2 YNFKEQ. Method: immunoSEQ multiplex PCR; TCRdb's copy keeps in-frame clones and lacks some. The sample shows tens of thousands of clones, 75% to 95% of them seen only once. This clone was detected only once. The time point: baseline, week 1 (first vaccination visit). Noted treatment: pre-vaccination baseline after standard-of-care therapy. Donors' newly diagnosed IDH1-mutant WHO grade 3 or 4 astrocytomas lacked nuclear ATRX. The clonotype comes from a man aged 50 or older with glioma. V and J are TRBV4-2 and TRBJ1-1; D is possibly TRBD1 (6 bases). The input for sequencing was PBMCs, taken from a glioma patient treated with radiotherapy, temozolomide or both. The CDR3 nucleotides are TGTGCCAGCAGCCAACCTTGGGAGGGGGGTGGGACTGAAGCTTTCTTT. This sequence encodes CASSQPWEGGGTEAFF.